A selection of T cell receptor beta chains follows, all from one sample in a study of blood T cell repertoires in COVID-19. Here immunoSEQ multiplex PCR was the method, and the copy in TCRdb shows in-frame clones only, minus some. Of some 100,000 clones listed, approximately 86% are singletons. Sequencing was done on a sample of peripheral blood. The receptors originated from a woman aged 70 to 79 with active or convalescent COVID-19. Each CDR3 is given with its conserved first and last residue. A D gene is named only where the DNA matches it firmly. Some rows mark clone size as missing; the rest say once, few, many or name a class of expanded clone.

>TRBV15|-|-|17|TRBJ2-2
CATSRDYEGSNTGELFF
TGTGCCACCAGCAGAGATTATGAGGGTTCGAACACCGGGGAGCTGTTTTTT
>TRBV5-1|-|-|15|TRBJ1-1
CASSLMSEGNTEAFF
TGCGCCAGCAGCTTGATGTCGGAGGGGAACACTGAAGCTTTCTTT
>TRBV4-1|-|-|16|TRBJ1-5
CASSQDKGASNQPQHF
TGCGCCAGCAGCCAAGATAAAGGGGCTAGCAATCAGCCCCAGCATTTT
>TRBV7-9|-|-|15|TRBJ1-1
CASSLDPQENTEAFF
TGTGCCAGCAGCTTAGACCCCCAGGAGAACACTGAAGCTTTCTTT
>TRBV29-1|-|TRBD2|15|TRBJ2-3
CSVAASGGPTDTQYF
TGCAGCGTTGCGGCTAGCGGGGGCCCCACAGATACGCAGTATTTT
>TRBV11-1|-|TRBD1|15|TRBJ2-1
CASSSEGTGYNEQFF
TGTGCCAGCAGCTCGGAAGGGACAGGGTACAATGAGCAGTTCTTC
>TRBV5-4|-|-|16|TRBJ2-3
CASSSGLGGSTDTQYF
TGTGCCAGCAGCTCAGGACTAGGGGGTAGCACAGATACGCAGTATTTT
>TRBV6-5|-|-|15|TRBJ1-3
CASTLAQGTGNTIYF
TGTGCCAGCACCCTCGCCCAGGGGACTGGAAACACCATATATTTT
>TRBV4-3|-|TRBD1|16|TRBJ2-1
CASSGGLLRGHNEQFF
TGCGCCTCCAGTGGGGGCCTCCTCAGGGGGCACAATGAGCAGTTCTTC
>TRBV18|-|-|13|TRBJ1-5
CASSPRGGQPQHF
TGTGCCAGCTCACCGAGAGGGGGTCAGCCCCAGCATTTT
>TRBV12-3/TRBV12-4|few|-|13|TRBJ1-2
CASRTGLIYGYTF
TGTGCCAGCAGAACGGGACTGATCTATGGCTACACCTTC
>TRBV2|-|TRBD1|13|TRBJ1-5
CASSVDRSQPQHF
TGTGCCAGCAGTGTGGACAGGAGTCAGCCCCAGCATTTT
>TRBV7-2|-|-|14|TRBJ2-2
CASSNRRGAGELFF
TGTGCCAGCAGCAACAGAAGGGGTGCCGGGGAGCTGTTTTTT
>TRBV18|-|-|17|TRBJ2-6
CASSPPTVRAGANVLTF
TGTGCCAGCTCACCACCCACGGTGCGTGCTGGGGCCAACGTCCTGACTTTC
>TRBV2|-|-|13|TRBJ1-1
CASSRESNTEAFF
TGTGCCAGCAGTCGGGAAAGTAACACTGAAGCTTTCTTT
>TRBV3-1/TRBV3-2|-|TRBD1|19|TRBJ1-3
CASSRSGTGVGRAGNTIYF
TGTGCCAGCAGCCGTTCCGGGACAGGGGTTGGAAGGGCTGGAAACACCATATATTTT
>TRBV4-2|-|TRBD1|18|TRBJ1-5
CASSQEETAGGTLQPQHF
TGTGCCAGCAGCCAAGAGGAAACGGCAGGGGGAACACTACAGCCCCAGCATTTT
>TRBV19|-|TRBD1|14|TRBJ2-3
CASIDRGRSDTQYF
TGTGCCAGTATCGACAGGGGGCGTTCAGATACGCAGTATTTT
>TRBV18|-|-|14|TRBJ2-7
CASSPGANSYEQYF
TGTGCCAGCTCACCAGGGGCTAACTCCTACGAGCAGTACTTC
>TRBV11-3|-|-|15|TRBJ2-2
CASSFREGSTGELFF
TGTGCCAGCAGCTTTAGAGAGGGTTCAACCGGGGAGCTGTTTTTT
>TRBV28|-|-|17|TRBJ1-2
CASSFSLRGAANYGYTF
TGTGCCAGCAGTTTCTCCTTACGCGGTGCAGCCAACTATGGCTACACCTTC
>TRBV15|-|-|16|TRBJ2-2
CATSRHGWGNTGELFF
TGTGCCACCAGCAGACACGGATGGGGCAATACCGGGGAGCTGTTTTTT
>TRBV6-2/TRBV6-3|-|TRBD1|16|TRBJ1-5
CASSYVGTGANQPQHF
TGTGCCAGCAGTTACGTTGGGACAGGGGCCAATCAGCCCCAGCATTTT
>TRBV6-2/TRBV6-3|-|-|12|TRBJ2-7
CASSFALYEQYF
TGTGCCAGCAGTTTCGCACTCTACGAGCAGTACTTC
>TRBV28|few|-|16|TRBJ2-7
CASSPDQGLSSYEQYF
TGTGCCAGCAGTCCCGACCAGGGGTTGAGCTCCTACGAGCAGTACTTC
>TRBV6-4|-|-|14|TRBJ2-2
CASSRDLNTGELFF
TGTGCCAGCAGCCGGGACTTAAACACCGGGGAGCTGTTTTTT
>TRBV27|-|-|13|TRBJ1-5
CASKRTGNQPQHF
TGTGCCAGCAAGAGAACTGGCAATCAGCCCCAGCATTTT
>TRBV11-2|once|TRBD1|14|TRBJ2-7
CASSLTGGAYEQYF
TGTGCCAGCAGCTTGACAGGGGGAGCCTACGAGCAGTACTTC
>TRBV24-1|-|TRBD1|12|TRBJ1-2
CATSGTGDGYTF
TGTGCCACCAGCGGGACAGGGGATGGCTACACCTTC
>TRBV2|-|TRBD1|14|TRBJ1-1
CASSSERGQTEAFF
TGTGCCAGCAGTTCCGAGAGGGGGCAAACTGAAGCTTTCTTT
>TRBV4-2|-|TRBD1|17|TRBJ1-6
CASSQEVRGQDNSPLHF
TGTGCCAGCAGCCAAGAGGTTAGGGGGCAGGATAATTCACCCCTCCACTTT
>TRBV7-8|-|TRBD2|16|TRBJ2-7
CASSLGAGTSFYEQYF
TGTGCCAGCAGCTTAGGGGCCGGGACTAGCTTCTACGAGCAGTACTTC
>TRBV5-4|-|-|14|TRBJ1-2
CASSLELANYGYTF
TGTGCCAGCAGCTTGGAACTAGCTAACTATGGCTACACCTTC
>TRBV2|-|-|12|TRBJ1-4
CASSGLGEKLFF
TGTGCCAGCAGTGGACTTGGGGAAAAACTGTTTTTT
>TRBV6-6|few|-|16|TRBJ1-6
CASSGPFQVYNSPLHF
TGTGCCAGCAGTGGCCCCTTTCAGGTTTATAATTCACCCCTCCACTTT
>TRBV2|-|TRBD1|13|TRBJ1-1
CASRGQQNTEAFF
TGTGCCAGCAGGGGACAGCAGAACACTGAAGCTTTCTTT
>TRBV18|-|-|15|TRBJ2-1
CASSPTGSNYNEQFF
TGTGCCAGCTCACCTACAGGGTCCAACTACAATGAGCAGTTCTTC
>TRBV24-1|few|TRBD1|16|TRBJ2-2
CATSDSGTGFSGELFF
TGTGCCACCAGTGATTCCGGGACAGGCTTTAGCGGGGAGCTGTTTTTT
>TRBV11-1|once|-|11|TRBJ2-1
CASRGGDEQFF
TGTGCCAGCCGTGGCGGGGATGAGCAGTTCTTC
>TRBV5-6|-|-|14|TRBJ2-1
CASSLEVKGNEQFF
TGTGCCAGCAGCTTGGAGGTGAAGGGGAATGAGCAGTTCTTC
>TRBV6-4|-|TRBD1|16|TRBJ2-1
CASSDAATRGPYEQFF
TGTGCCAGCAGTGACGCGGCGACCAGGGGGCCCTATGAGCAGTTCTTC
>TRBV28|-|TRBD1|14|TRBJ1-2
CASSSTGGLYGYTF
TGTGCCAGCAGTTCGACAGGGGGCCTCTATGGCTACACCTTC
>TRBV28|-|-|14|TRBJ2-5
CASSFLRGRETQYF
TGTGCCAGCAGTTTTTTGCGGGGGCGGGAGACCCAGTACTTC
>TRBV5-1|-|-|13|TRBJ2-4
CASSSWAGRIQYF
TGCGCCAGCAGCTCTTGGGCAGGGCGGATTCAGTACTTC
>TRBV12-3/TRBV12-4|-|TRBD2|13|TRBJ2-1
CASSSPAGRRQFF
TGTGCCAGCAGTTCCCCAGCGGGGAGAAGGCAGTTCTTC
>TRBV11-2|-|-|14|TRBJ2-5
CASRSGGAAETQYF
TGTGCCAGCAGGAGTGGGGGGGCGGCGGAGACCCAGTACTTC
>TRBV18|-|-|12|TRBJ2-2
CATQGTPGELFF
TGTGCCACTCAGGGAACGCCCGGGGAGCTGTTTTTT
>TRBV4-3|-|-|18|TRBJ2-2
CASSQGQINGLFTGELFF
TGCGCCAGCAGCCAAGGTCAAATAAATGGGCTGTTCACCGGGGAGCTGTTTTTT
>TRBV7-2|once|-|15|TRBJ1-5
CASSPVIGQGQPQHF
TGTGCCAGCAGCCCCGTAATTGGGCAGGGACAGCCCCAGCATTTT
>TRBV29-1|-|-|11|TRBJ2-3
CSVGSSGTQYF
TGCAGCGTTGGATCCTCGGGTACGCAGTATTTT
>TRBV7-8|-|TRBD1|19|TRBJ2-7
CASSLLAGTGGAGTYEQYF
TGTGCCAGCAGCCTCTTAGCCGGGACAGGGGGCGCGGGTACCTACGAGCAGTACTTC
>TRBV10-3|-|-|17|TRBJ1-1
CAISDPPGLRMNTEAFF
TGTGCCATCAGTGACCCCCCGGGACTCCGGATGAACACTGAAGCTTTCTTT
>TRBV9|-|TRBD2|16|TRBJ2-1
CASSVVSAGEYNEQFF
TGTGCCAGCAGCGTAGTATCAGCGGGGGAGTACAATGAGCAGTTCTTC